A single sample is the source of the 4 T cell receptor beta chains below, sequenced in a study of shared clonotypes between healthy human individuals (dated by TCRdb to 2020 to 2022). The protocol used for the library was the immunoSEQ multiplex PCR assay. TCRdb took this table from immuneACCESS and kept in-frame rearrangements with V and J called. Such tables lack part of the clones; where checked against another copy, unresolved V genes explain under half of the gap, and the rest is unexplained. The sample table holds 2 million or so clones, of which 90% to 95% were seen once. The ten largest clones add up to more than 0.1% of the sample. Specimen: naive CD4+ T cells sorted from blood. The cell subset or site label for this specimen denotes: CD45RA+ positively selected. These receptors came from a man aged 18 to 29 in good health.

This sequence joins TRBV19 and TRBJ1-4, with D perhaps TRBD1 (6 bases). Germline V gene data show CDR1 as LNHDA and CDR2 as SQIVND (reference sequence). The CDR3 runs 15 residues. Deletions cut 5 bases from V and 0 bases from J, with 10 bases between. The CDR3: CASSRGDTTNEKLFF. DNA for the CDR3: TGTGCCAGTAGTCGCGGGGACACAACTAATGAAAAACTGTTTTTT.

The CDR3 loop is CASSPRGSWELFF. The CDR3 nucleotides are TGTGCCAGCTCACCACGGGGGAGTTGGGAGCTGTTTTTT. V and J are TRBV18 and TRBJ2-2; D could derive from TRBD1 or TRBD2 (5 bases each). The CDR3 has 13 amino acids. V was cut by 1 base and J by 9 bases, with 9 bases left in between. Per germline, CDR1 KGHSH and CDR2 LQKENI.

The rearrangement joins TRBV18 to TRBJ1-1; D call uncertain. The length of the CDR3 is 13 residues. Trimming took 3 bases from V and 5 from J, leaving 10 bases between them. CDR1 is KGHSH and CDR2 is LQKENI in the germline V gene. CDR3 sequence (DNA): TGTGCCAGCTCACCCCTACTGACTACTGAAGCTTTCTTT. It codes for CASSPLLTTEAFF.

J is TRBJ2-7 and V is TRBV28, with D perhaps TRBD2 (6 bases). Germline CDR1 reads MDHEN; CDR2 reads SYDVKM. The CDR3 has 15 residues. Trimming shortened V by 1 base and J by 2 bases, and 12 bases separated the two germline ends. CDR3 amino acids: CASSLSVVAAYEQYF. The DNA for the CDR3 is TGTGCCAGCAGTTTATCCGTTGTAGCGGCCTACGAGCAGTACTTC.